The present T cell receptor beta chain was sequenced within a study of blood T cell repertoires in COVID-19. Study summary: Italy, Spain and the United States were the sources of the convalescent and acute COVID-19 samples. PBMCs, B-cell-depleted T cells, or T cells were the source of the cDNA or gDNA that made up the material.

Germline CDR1 is MNHEY and CDR2 is SVGAGI. The CDR3 runs to 14 residues. The V and J ends lost 2 bases and 6 bases respectively, with 8 bases between them. Original data processing: Amplified reference gene primers provided the basis for estimating nucleated cell counts. Repertoires were generated with immunoSEQ multiplex PCR, while TCRdb's copy carries only in-frame clones and drops some. V, J and clone size derive from that table, while D and trimming were established from the DNA sequence. The table shows 300,000 or so clones, with roughly 90% occurring only once. Seattle's enrolled individuals joined amid active infection and were then monitored longitudinally.

V usage is TRBV6-5 and J usage is TRBJ1-6; weak D call: TRBD1 (5 bases). Sample: peripheral blood. The clonotype was recovered from a young woman with COVID-19, enrolled during active disease. CDR3 nucleotides: TGTGCCAGCAGTTACGCAGGGCCTAATTCACCCCTCCACTTT. Protein sequence: CASSYAGPNSPLHF.